This paragraph covers one T cell receptor (beta chain) sequence. The sample belongs to a study of blood T cell repertoires in COVID-19. Across the whole study: From the United States, Italy and Spain came samples of acute and convalescent COVID-19. T cells, B-cell-depleted T cells, or PBMCs provided the cDNA or gDNA that served as material.

Trimming took 1 base from V and 7 from J, leaving 13 bases between them. Germline V gives CDR1 GTSNPN, CDR2 SVGIG (reference sequence). CDR3 length: 14 amino acids. How the authors handled the data: Estimates of nucleated cell counts were drawn from the amplification of reference gene primers. The data were produced by immunoSEQ multiplex PCR, yet TCRdb's version contains in-frame clones alone and is incomplete. V and J calls and clone size come straight from that table; D and trimming were deduced from the DNA. This sample has more than 100,000 clones, with approximately 88% found just once. The chain has TRBV30 and TRBJ1-4; no clear D gene. Material: peripheral blood. The sequence was obtained from a man between 65 and 85 years old with active COVID-19. CDR3 DNA sequence: TGTGCCTGGAGTGCTCTCACGGAGGGTGAAAAACTGTTTTTT. This sequence encodes CAWSALTEGEKLFF.